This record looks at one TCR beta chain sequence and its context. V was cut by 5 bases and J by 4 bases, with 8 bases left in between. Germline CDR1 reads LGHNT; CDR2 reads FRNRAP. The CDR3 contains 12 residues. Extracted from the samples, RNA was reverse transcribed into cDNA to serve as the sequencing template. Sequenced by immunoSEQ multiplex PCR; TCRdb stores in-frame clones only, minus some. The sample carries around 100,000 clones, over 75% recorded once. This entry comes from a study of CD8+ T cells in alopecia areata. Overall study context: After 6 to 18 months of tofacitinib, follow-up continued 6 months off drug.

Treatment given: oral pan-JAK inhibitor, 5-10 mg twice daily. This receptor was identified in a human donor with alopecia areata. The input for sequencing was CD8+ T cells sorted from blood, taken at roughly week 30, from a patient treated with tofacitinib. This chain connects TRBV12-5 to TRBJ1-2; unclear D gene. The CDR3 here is CASGISVYGYTF. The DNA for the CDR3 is TGTGCTAGTGGTATATCCGTCTATGGCTACACCTTC. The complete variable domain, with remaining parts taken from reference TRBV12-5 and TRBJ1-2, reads DARVTQTPRHKVTEMGQEVTMRCQPILGHNTVFWYRQTMMQGLELLAYFRNRAPLDDSGMPKDRFSAEMPDATLATLKIQPSEPRDSAVYFCASGISVYGYTFGSGTRLTVV.